Listed here are 32 T cell receptor beta chains from one sample, sequenced in a study of blood T cell repertoires in COVID-19. Using immunoSEQ multiplex PCR, the repertoire was profiled, and TCRdb retains in-frame clones only, with some absent. The sample includes some 150,000 clones, 75% to 90% of them seen just once. Sequencing was performed on peripheral blood. Receptors were obtained from a man aged 50 to 59 with active COVID-19.

The chain recombines TRBV28 with TRBJ1-2; weak D call: TRBD1 (5 bases). Germline V gene data show CDR1 as MDHEN and CDR2 as SYDVKM. The CDR3 is made up of 15 amino acids. V dropped 4 bases and J dropped 4 bases, with 16 bases sitting between them. CDR3 nucleotide sequence: TGTGCCAGCAGTTCCCTCTCCGGGACTGCCTATGGCTACACCTTC. It codes for CASSSLSGTAYGYTF.

The chain combines TRBV3-1 (or the pseudogene TRBV3-2) with TRBJ2-7, with D perhaps TRBD1 (5 bases). The CDR3 spans 14 residues. CDR1 is LGHDT and CDR2 is YNNKEL in the germline V gene (reference sequence). The V and J ends lost 4 bases and 6 bases respectively, with 16 bases between them. CDR3 protein: CASSPTARQSEQYF. DNA of the CDR3: TGTGCCAGCAGCCCTACCGCTCGACAGTCCGAGCAGTACTTC.

This chain links TRBV18 with TRBJ1-2, with TRBD1 identical over 10 bases. The CDR3 covers 15 residues. Trimming took 0 bases from V and 8 from J; bases not matched to a gene: 6. The V gene's germline CDR1 is KGHSH and CDR2 LQKENI. The CDR3, as DNA: TGTGCCAGCTCACCACCGACGGGACAGGGGCTCGGCTACACCTTC. Its translation: CASSPPTGQGLGYTF.

This sequence joins TRBV6-5 and TRBJ2-7; TRBD2 aligns across 10 bases. V was pared by 9 bases and J by 0 bases, with 8 bases of the junction left unmatched. Germline V gene sequence: CDR1 MNHEY, CDR2 SVGAGI. This CDR3 has 15 amino acids. The CDR3 coding sequence is TGTGCCAGTTTCGAGCGGGGGGGAATCTCCTACGAGCAGTACTTC. This gives the protein CASFERGGISYEQYF.

The CDR3 coding sequence is TGTGCCAGCAGCTTAGCGGTCGGGACTAAGTACAATGAGCAGTTCTTC. As protein: CASSLAVGTKYNEQFF. The chain joins TRBV7-2 to TRBJ2-1; 7 positions agree with TRBD2. The CDR3 has 16 amino acids. In germline, CDR1 is SGHTA, CDR2 FQGNSA. Trimming at V came to 0 bases and at J to 4 bases, leaving 6 bases not matched to a gene.

This clone has more than one count but fewer than ten. The gene calls are TRBV7-3 and TRBJ1-4, with D tentatively TRBD1 (6 bases). V was shortened by 5 bases and J by 3 bases, with 10 bases between the two germline ends. This CDR3 is 14 amino acids long. Germline CDR1 reads SGHTA; CDR2 reads FQGTGA. The CDR3 sequence: CASSPRQANEKLFF. Written as DNA, the CDR3 is TGTGCCAGCAGCCCCCGACAGGCTAATGAAAAACTGTTTTTT.

The V gene is TRBV15, the J gene TRBJ1-5, with a weak D call TRBD1 (6 bases). V was trimmed by 5 bases and J by 1 base, leaving 12 bases between them. Germline V gives CDR1 LNHNV, CDR2 YYDKDF (reference sequence). The CDR3 spans 15 residues. In nucleotides, the CDR3 is TGTGCCACCAGCCCGGACAGTAGAAGCAATCAGCCCCAGCATTTT. This encodes CATSPDSRSNQPQHF.

Concerning this clone: The sample holds other DNA sequences that translate to the same CDR3. This chain connects TRBV7-2 to TRBJ1-5; the D is unclear. The ends were cut back, 1 base at V and 2 bases at J, with 9 bases in the middle. Germline loops: CDR1 SGHTA, CDR2 FQGNSA. This CDR3 has 15 amino acids. CDR3 amino acids: CASSLGSSGNQPQHF. In DNA, the CDR3 is TGTGCCAGCAGCTTAGGGTCATCGGGCAATCAGCCCCAGCATTTT.

The gene calls are TRBV12-5 and TRBJ2-3; 7 nucleotides line up with TRBD2. The CDR3 runs to 11 residues. Germline CDR1 and CDR2: LGHNT and FRNRAP. V lost 6 bases, J lost 12 bases, and 6 bases stayed unmatched. The CDR3 loop is CASGLRGVQYF. The CDR3 DNA sequence: TGTGCTAGTGGACTTCGGGGGGTTCAGTATTTT. The whole variable domain, remainder taken from reference TRBV12-5 and TRBJ2-3, is DARVTQTPRHKVTEMGQEVTMRCQPILGHNTVFWYRQTMMQGLELLAYFRNRAPLDDSGMPKDRFSAEMPDATLATLKIQPSEPRDSAVYFCASGLRGVQYFGPGTRLTVL.

The rearrangement uses TRBV9 and TRBJ2-1; 11 nucleotides match TRBD2. CDR3 length: 16 amino acids. V lost 4 bases, J lost 7 bases, and 10 bases stayed unmatched. Germline V gene sequence: CDR1 SGDLS, CDR2 YYNGEE. CDR3 in DNA: TGTGCCAGCAGCAACAAACTAGCGGGGGAGGGGAATGAGCAGTTCTTC. It is translated as CASSNKLAGEGNEQFF.

This clone has more than one count but fewer than ten. The chain links TRBV6-5 to TRBJ1-5; D gene ambiguous. The V gene lost 6 bases and the J gene lost 4 bases, with 7 bases spanning the gap. Germline loops: CDR1 MNHEY, CDR2 SVGAGI. The CDR3 sequence is 12 residues long. The chain's CDR3 is CASSERNQPQHF. The CDR3 nucleotides read TGTGCCAGCAGCGAGCGGAATCAGCCCCAGCATTTT.

The CDR3 here is CASSDRTKNTEAFF. The CDR3 DNA reads as TGTGCCAGCAGTGACCGTACAAAGAACACTGAAGCTTTCTTT. The chain is built from TRBV6-1 and TRBJ1-1; D gene unclear. Germline-derived CDR1 and CDR2 are MNHNS and SASEGT. Trimming stripped 3 bases from V and 1 base from J, with 9 bases between. The CDR3 length is 14 residues.

The CDR3 loop reads CASSLRLGVQETQYF. The CDR3 DNA follows: TGTGCCAGCAGCTTGCGGTTAGGGGTCCAAGAGACCCAGTACTTC. The rearrangement uses TRBV5-4 and TRBJ2-5, with D possibly TRBD1 on 5 matching bases. The CDR3 sequence is 15 residues long. Germline V gene data show CDR1 as SGHNT and CDR2 as YYREEE (reference sequence). V was cut by 1 base and J by 1 base, with 11 bases left in between.

This clone was recorded only once. The genes are TRBV6-2 or TRBV6-3 and TRBJ1-2, with D hard to call. The CDR3 spans 14 residues. V was trimmed by 5 bases and J by 4 bases, leaving 14 bases between them. Germline V gene sequence: CDR1 MNHEY, CDR2 SVGEGT. The CDR3, as DNA: TGTGCCAGCAGTCCACAGAGAAAGCTCTATGGCTACACCTTC. Its translation: CASSPQRKLYGYTF.

The V call is TRBV7-2, the J call TRBJ2-1; 8 bases align to TRBD2. The CDR3 spans 15 residues. The V and J ends lost 0 bases and 10 bases, in that order; junction bases with no gene match: 8. The V gene's germline CDR1 is SGHTA and CDR2 FQGNSA. The CDR3, as DNA: TGTGCCAGCAGCTTAGCGCGGGGGGCGTTTCGCGAGCAGTTCTTC. Translation gives CASSLARGAFREQFF.

V usage is TRBV28 and J usage is TRBJ1-6; 8 bases match TRBD1. The germline V gene has CDR1 MDHEN and CDR2 SYDVKM. Germline trimming cut 7 bases from V and 10 bases from J; bases unmatched to any gene: 12. The CDR3 consists of 15 residues. For the CDR3, the DNA is TGTGCCAGCATGACCCCAGGGGGCCATAGGTCACCCCTCCACTTT. It encodes CASMTPGGHRSPLHF. The whole variable domain, remainder taken from reference TRBV28 and TRBJ1-6, is DVKVTQSSRYLVKRTGEKVFLECVQDMDHENMFWYRQDPGLGLRLIYFSYDVKMKEKGDIPEGYSVSREKKERFSLILESASTNQTSMYLCASMTPGGHRSPLHFGNGTRLTVT.

The V and J genes are TRBV5-1 and TRBJ1-1, with 7 bases that match TRBD1. The CDR3 loop spans 15 amino acids. The junction had 6 bases not matched to a gene; V was cut back by 4 bases and J by 0 bases. Germline V gene data show CDR1 as SGHRS and CDR2 as YFSETQ. CDR3 sequence: CASSPGQLMNTEAFF. The CDR3 DNA follows: TGCGCCAGCAGCCCGGGACAGTTGATGAACACTGAAGCTTTCTTT.

This rearrangement joins TRBV5-1 to TRBJ2-3; 7 bases align to TRBD2. V was clipped by 4 bases and J by 3 bases; unmatched bases: 8. The CDR3 spans 15 residues. CDR1 and CDR2 (germline): SGHRS, YFSETQ. CDR3 DNA: TGCGCCAGCAGCCAGATAGAGGGAGGGACAGATACGCAGTATTTT. Encoded protein: CASSQIEGGTDTQYF.

This clone was recorded once. V gene TRBV6-4 combines with J gene TRBJ1-5, with D perhaps TRBD1 (6 bases). V lost 10 bases to trimming and J lost 2 bases, with 27 bases between them. In germline, CDR1 is MRHNA, CDR2 SNTAGT. The CDR3 runs to 18 residues. CDR3 DNA: TGTGCCACATGGGAAATCCAGGTTGGACAGTACGGCAATCAGCCCCAGCATTTT. As protein: CATWEIQVGQYGNQPQHF.

This clone came up once. This chain links TRBV7-9 with TRBJ2-1, with 13 bases lining up with TRBD2. The V and J ends lost 4 bases and 7 bases, in that order; junction bases with no gene match: 7. The CDR3 sequence is 16 residues long. Germline V gene sequence: CDR1 SEHNR, CDR2 FQNEAQ (reference sequence). The CDR3 DNA sequence: TGTGCCAGCAGCTCACGACTAGCGGGGGGACTTAATGAGCAGTTCTTC. Amino acids: CASSSRLAGGLNEQFF.

The chain has TRBV18 and TRBJ2-1, with 9 bases fitting TRBD2. Germline V gives CDR1 KGHSH, CDR2 LQKENI. The CDR3 has 17 residues. Trimming took 1 base from V and 3 from J; bases not matched to a gene: 7. The CDR3 DNA sequence: TGTGCCAGCTCACCACGTTCTAGCGGGGAGAGCTACAATGAGCAGTTCTTC. Encoded protein: CASSPRSSGESYNEQFF. Complete variable domain (other parts from reference TRBV18 and TRBJ2-1): NAGVMQNPRHLVRRRGQEARLRCSPMKGHSHVYWYRQLPEEGLKFMVYLQKENIIDESGMPKERFSAEFPKEGPSILRIQQVVRGDSAAYFCASSPRSSGESYNEQFFGPGTRLTVL.

This clone showed up just a few times. The rearrangement uses TRBV5-1 and TRBJ1-3, with 7 bases identical to TRBD1. The V gene end was trimmed by 4 bases and the J gene end by 4 bases; junction bases not matched to a gene: 11. This CDR3 contains 16 residues. Per germline, CDR1 SGHRS and CDR2 YFSETQ. The CDR3 region is CASSPFSGGPGNTIYF. The CDR3, as DNA: TGCGCCAGCAGCCCATTCTCAGGGGGACCCGGAAACACCATATATTTT.

The V and J genes are TRBV18 and TRBJ1-2, with a possible D match to TRBD1 (6 bases). The CDR3 extends over 13 amino acids. Germline lookup yields CDR1 KGHSH and CDR2 LQKENI. Trimming left V 3 bases short and J 8 bases short, with 13 bases between. CDR3 loop: CASSPPRQVGYTF. Here the CDR3 DNA reads TGTGCCAGCTCACCGCCTCGACAGGTCGGCTACACCTTC.

In regard to this clone: The sample has other DNA sequences that encode this CDR3 too. This chain connects TRBV5-6 to TRBJ2-5; D is unresolved. The CDR3 loop spans 13 amino acids. V was trimmed by 1 base and J by 4 bases, leaving 8 bases between them. The germline V gene has CDR1 SGHDT and CDR2 YYEEEE. CDR3 loop: CASSLRSGETQYF. CDR3 nucleotides: TGTGCCAGCAGCTTGAGGTCGGGAGAGACCCAGTACTTC.

The chain couples TRBV6-2 or TRBV6-3 to TRBJ2-5; TRBD2 aligns across 10 bases. The CDR3 runs to 17 residues. The germline CDR1 and CDR2 sequences are MNHEY and SVGEGT. The V segment lost 2 bases and the J segment 1 base; nucleotides outside the gene matches: 7. This CDR3 reads CASSYLSGGGRQETQYF. CDR3 nucleotides: TGTGCCAGCAGTTACCTAAGCGGGGGGGGACGCCAAGAGACCCAGTACTTC.

The chain's CDR3 is CASSPQRGYNSPLHF. DNA for the CDR3: TGTGCCAGCAGCCCACAAAGGGGTTATAATTCACCCCTCCACTTT. This sequence joins TRBV9 and TRBJ1-6; D is possibly TRBD1 (5 bases). Trimming stripped 4 bases from V and 4 bases from J, with 12 bases between. Germline CDR1 SGDLS, CDR2 YYNGEE. The CDR3 totals 15 residues.

The chain carries TRBV7-9 and TRBJ1-6; D is perhaps TRBD1 (5 bases). V dropped 5 bases and J dropped 7 bases, with 18 bases sitting between them. In germline, CDR1 is SEHNR, CDR2 FQNEAQ (reference sequence). CDR3 length: 16 amino acids. CDR3 region: CASSGLGGWANSPLHF. The CDR3 DNA is TGTGCCAGCAGCGGTCTCGGGGGATGGGCGAATTCACCCCTCCACTTT. Supplemented by reference TRBV7-9 and TRBJ1-6, the full variable domain reads DTGVSQNPRHKITKRGQNVTFRCDPISEHNRLYWYRQTLGQGPEFLTYFQNEAQLEKSRLLSDRFSAERPKGSFSTLEIQRTEQGDSAMYLCASSGLGGWANSPLHFGNGTRLTVT.

The rearrangement joins TRBV10-3 to TRBJ1-2, with D maybe TRBD1 (6 bases). Germline values: CDR1 ENHRY, CDR2 SYGVKD. The germline V and J ends were trimmed by 3 bases and 4 bases, with 33 bases remaining between them. The CDR3 sequence is 21 residues long. CDR3 residues: CAISESLRGGSSRLTIYGYTF. In DNA, the CDR3 is TGTGCCATCAGTGAATCCCTCCGAGGGGGTTCCTCACGGTTAACTATCTATGGCTACACCTTC.

This clone was counted between two and nine times. The chain has TRBV7-2 and TRBJ1-2; D perhaps matches TRBD1 (5 bases). Germline V CDR1 and CDR2: SGHTA, FQGNSA. The germline V and J ends were trimmed by 1 base and 4 bases, with 7 bases remaining between them. This CDR3 contains 13 residues. CDR3 nucleotides: TGTGCCAGCAGCTTAGGCGGGGGCTATGGCTACACCTTC. As protein: CASSLGGGYGYTF.

The rearrangement links TRBV13 to TRBJ2-5; D not certain. V lost 6 bases, J lost 2 bases, and 10 bases lay in between. The germline gives CDR1 PRHDT, CDR2 FYEKMQ (reference sequence). This CDR3 is built from 13 residues. CDR3 in amino acids: CASRAERQETQYF. The CDR3, as DNA: TGTGCCAGCAGAGCAGAGAGGCAAGAGACCCAGTACTTC. Variable domain in full (rest from reference TRBV13 and TRBJ2-5): AAGVIQSPRHLIKEKRETATLKCYPIPRHDTVYWYQQGPGQDPQFLISFYEKMQSDKGSIPDRFSAQQFSDYHSELNMSSLELGDSALYFCASRAERQETQYFGPGTRLLVL.

The chain combines TRBV3-1 (or the pseudogene TRBV3-2) with TRBJ1-1; 10 bases are a match to TRBD1. The CDR3 sequence is 13 residues long. Looked up from germline, CDR1 is LGHDT and CDR2 is YNNKEL (reference sequence). V lost 1 base to trimming and J lost 11 bases; unmatched junction nucleotides: 4. CDR3 in DNA: TGTGCCAGCAGCCAAGCCGACAGGGGGCCCGCTTTCTTT. Protein: CASSQADRGPAFF.

V and J are TRBV29-1 and TRBJ2-5; 10 bases fit TRBD1. Germline V gives CDR1 SQVTM, CDR2 ANQGSEA. This CDR3 contains 15 residues. Trimming removed 6 bases from V and 5 bases from J; junction bases left unmatched: 12. The CDR3 bases are TGCAGCGTGAGCTTTGACAGGGGGCCTTGGGAGACCCAGTACTTC. This translates into CSVSFDRGPWETQYF. Drawing the rest from reference TRBV29-1 and TRBJ2-5, the complete variable domain is SAVISQKPSRDICQRGTSLTIQCQVDSQVTMMFWYRQQPGQSLTLIATANQGSEATYESGFVIDKFPISRPNLTFSTLTVSNMSPEDSSIYLCSVSFDRGPWETQYFGPGTRLLVL.